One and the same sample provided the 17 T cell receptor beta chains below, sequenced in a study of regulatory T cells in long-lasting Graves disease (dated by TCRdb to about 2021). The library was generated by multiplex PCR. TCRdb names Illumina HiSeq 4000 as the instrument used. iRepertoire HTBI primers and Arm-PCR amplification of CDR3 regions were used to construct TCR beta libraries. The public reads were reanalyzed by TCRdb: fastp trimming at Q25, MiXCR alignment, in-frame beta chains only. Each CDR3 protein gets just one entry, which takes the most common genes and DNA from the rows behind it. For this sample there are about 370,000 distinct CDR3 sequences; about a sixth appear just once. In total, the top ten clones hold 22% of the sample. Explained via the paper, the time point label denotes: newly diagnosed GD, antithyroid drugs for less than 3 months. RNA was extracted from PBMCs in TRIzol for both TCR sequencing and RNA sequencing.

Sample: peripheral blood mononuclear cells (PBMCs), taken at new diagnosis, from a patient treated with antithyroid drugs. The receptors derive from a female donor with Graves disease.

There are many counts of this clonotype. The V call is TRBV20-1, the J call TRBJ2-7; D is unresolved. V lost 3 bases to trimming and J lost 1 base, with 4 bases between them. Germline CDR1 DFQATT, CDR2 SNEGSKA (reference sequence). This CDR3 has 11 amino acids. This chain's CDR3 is CSASRSYEQYF. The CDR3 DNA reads TGCAGTGCTAGTCGGTCCTACGAGCAGTACTTC.

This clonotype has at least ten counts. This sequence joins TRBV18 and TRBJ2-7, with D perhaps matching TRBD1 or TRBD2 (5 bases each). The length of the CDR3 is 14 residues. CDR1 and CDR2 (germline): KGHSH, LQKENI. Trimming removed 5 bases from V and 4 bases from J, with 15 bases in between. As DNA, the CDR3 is TGTGCCAGCTCAACGGGACGGATCCAGTACGAGCAGTACTTC. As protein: CASSTGRIQYEQYF.

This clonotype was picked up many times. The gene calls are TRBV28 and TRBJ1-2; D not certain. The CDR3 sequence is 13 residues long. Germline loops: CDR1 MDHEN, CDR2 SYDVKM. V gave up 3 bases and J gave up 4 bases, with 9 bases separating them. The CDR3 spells CASSLTVSYGYTF. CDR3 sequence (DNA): TGTGCCAGCAGTTTGACGGTTTCCTATGGCTACACCTTC.

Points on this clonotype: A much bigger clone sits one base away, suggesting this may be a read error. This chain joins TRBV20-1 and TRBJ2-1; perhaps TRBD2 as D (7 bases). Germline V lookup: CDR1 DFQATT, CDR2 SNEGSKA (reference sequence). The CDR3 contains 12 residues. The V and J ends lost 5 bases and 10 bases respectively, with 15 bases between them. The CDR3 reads CSAGPGGYEQFF. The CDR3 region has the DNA TGCAGTGCTGGCCCGGGGGGCTACGAGCAGTTCTTC.

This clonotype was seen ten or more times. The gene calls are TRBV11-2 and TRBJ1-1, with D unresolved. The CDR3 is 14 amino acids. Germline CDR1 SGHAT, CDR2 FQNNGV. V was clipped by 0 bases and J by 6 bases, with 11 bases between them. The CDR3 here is CASSLDRRTAEAFF. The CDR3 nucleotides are TGTGCCAGCAGCTTAGACCGCCGCACCGCTGAAGCTTTCTTT.

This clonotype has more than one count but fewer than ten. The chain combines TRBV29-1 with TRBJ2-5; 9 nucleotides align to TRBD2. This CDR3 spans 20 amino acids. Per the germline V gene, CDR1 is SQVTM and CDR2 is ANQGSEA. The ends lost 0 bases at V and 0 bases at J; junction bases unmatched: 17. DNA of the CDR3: TGCAGCGTTGAAGATTTCGCGTGGGCCCCTGAGCGGGAGGACCAAGAGACCCAGTACTTC. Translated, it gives CSVEDFAWAPEREDQETQYF.

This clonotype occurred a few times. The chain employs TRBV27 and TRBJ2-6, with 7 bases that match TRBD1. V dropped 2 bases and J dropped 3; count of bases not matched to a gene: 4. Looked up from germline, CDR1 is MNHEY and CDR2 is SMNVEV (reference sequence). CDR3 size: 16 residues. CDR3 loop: CASSLTRQGGANVLTF. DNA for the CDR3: TGTGCCAGCAGTTTAACACGACAGGGTGGGGCCAACGTCCTGACTTTC.

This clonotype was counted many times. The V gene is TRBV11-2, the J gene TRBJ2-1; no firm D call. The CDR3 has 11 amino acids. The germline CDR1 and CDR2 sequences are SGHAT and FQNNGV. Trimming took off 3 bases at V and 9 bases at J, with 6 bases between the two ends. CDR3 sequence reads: CASSLTVEQFF. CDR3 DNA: TGTGCCAGCAGCTTGACGGTTGAGCAGTTCTTC.

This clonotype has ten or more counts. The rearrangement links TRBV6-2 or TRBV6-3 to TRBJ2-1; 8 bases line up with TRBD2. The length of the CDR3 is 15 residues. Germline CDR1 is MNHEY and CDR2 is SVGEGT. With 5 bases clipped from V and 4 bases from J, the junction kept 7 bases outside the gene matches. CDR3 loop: CASSGGLAPYNEQFF. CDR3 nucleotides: TGTGCCAGCAGTGGAGGACTAGCCCCGTACAATGAGCAGTTCTTC.

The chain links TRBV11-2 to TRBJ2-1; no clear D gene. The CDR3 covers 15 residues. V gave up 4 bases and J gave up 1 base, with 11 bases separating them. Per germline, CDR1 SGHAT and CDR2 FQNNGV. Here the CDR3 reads CASSSLLRSYNEQFF. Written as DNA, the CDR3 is TGTGCCAGCAGCTCCCTGTTGAGGTCCTACAATGAGCAGTTCTTC.

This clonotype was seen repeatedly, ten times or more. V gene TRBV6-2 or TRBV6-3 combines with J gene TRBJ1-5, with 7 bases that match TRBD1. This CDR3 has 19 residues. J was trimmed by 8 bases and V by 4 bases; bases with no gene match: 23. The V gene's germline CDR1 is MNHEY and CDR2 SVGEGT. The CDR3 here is CASSSNDPRQGLFGEPQHF. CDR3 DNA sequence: TGTGCCAGCAGTTCCAACGATCCAAGACAGGGCTTATTTGGGGAGCCCCAGCATTTT.

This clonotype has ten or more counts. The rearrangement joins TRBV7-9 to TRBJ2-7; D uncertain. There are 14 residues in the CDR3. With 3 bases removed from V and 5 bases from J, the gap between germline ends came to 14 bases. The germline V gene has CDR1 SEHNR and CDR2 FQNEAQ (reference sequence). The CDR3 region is CASSFSRGLNEQYF. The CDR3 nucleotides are TGTGCCAGCAGCTTCAGCCGAGGCCTCAACGAGCAGTACTTC.

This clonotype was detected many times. The CDR3 sequence: CASSATGGQGNQPQHF. In DNA, the CDR3 is TGTGCCAGCAGCGCCACAGGGGGCCAGGGCAATCAGCCCCAGCATTTT. This chain uses TRBV7-9 with TRBJ1-5; 9 bases are a match to TRBD1. The CDR3 totals 16 residues. Germline trimming cut 5 bases from V and 2 bases from J; bases unmatched to any gene: 7. The germline CDR1 and CDR2 sequences are SEHNR and FQNEAQ (reference sequence).

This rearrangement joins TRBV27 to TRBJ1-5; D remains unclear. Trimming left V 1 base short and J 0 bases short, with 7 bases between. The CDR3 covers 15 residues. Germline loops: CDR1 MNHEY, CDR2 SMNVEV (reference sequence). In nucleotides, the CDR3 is TGTGCCAGCAGTTTATTAGAGAATAGCAATCAGCCCCAGCATTTT. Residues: CASSLLENSNQPQHF.

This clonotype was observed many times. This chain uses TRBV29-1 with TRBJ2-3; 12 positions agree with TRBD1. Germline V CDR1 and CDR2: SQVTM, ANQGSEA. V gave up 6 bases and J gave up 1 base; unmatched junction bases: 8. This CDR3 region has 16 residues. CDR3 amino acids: CSVDPGQGARTDTQYF. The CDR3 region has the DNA TGCAGCGTGGACCCGGGACAGGGGGCGCGCACAGATACGCAGTATTTT.

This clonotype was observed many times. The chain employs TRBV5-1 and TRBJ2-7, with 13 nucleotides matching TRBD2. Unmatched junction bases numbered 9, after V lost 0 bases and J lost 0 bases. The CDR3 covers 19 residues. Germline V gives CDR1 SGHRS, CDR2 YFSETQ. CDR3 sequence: CASSLVPGLAGSNSYEQYF. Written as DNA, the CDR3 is TGCGCCAGCAGCTTGGTCCCGGGACTAGCGGGATCGAACTCCTACGAGCAGTACTTC. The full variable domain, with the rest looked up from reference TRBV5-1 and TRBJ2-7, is KAGVTQTPRYLIKTRGQQVTLSCSPISGHRSVSWYQQTPGQGLQFLFEYFSETQRNKGNFPGRFSGRQFSNSRSEMNVSTLELGDSALYLCASSLVPGLAGSNSYEQYFGPGTRLTVT.

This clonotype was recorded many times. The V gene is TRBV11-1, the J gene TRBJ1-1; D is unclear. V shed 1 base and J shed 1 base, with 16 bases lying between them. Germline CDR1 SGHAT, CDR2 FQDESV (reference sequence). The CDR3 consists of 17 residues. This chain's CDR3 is CASSLGYGNLGNTEAFF. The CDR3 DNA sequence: TGTGCCAGCAGCTTAGGATACGGGAATCTGGGGAACACTGAAGCTTTCTTT.